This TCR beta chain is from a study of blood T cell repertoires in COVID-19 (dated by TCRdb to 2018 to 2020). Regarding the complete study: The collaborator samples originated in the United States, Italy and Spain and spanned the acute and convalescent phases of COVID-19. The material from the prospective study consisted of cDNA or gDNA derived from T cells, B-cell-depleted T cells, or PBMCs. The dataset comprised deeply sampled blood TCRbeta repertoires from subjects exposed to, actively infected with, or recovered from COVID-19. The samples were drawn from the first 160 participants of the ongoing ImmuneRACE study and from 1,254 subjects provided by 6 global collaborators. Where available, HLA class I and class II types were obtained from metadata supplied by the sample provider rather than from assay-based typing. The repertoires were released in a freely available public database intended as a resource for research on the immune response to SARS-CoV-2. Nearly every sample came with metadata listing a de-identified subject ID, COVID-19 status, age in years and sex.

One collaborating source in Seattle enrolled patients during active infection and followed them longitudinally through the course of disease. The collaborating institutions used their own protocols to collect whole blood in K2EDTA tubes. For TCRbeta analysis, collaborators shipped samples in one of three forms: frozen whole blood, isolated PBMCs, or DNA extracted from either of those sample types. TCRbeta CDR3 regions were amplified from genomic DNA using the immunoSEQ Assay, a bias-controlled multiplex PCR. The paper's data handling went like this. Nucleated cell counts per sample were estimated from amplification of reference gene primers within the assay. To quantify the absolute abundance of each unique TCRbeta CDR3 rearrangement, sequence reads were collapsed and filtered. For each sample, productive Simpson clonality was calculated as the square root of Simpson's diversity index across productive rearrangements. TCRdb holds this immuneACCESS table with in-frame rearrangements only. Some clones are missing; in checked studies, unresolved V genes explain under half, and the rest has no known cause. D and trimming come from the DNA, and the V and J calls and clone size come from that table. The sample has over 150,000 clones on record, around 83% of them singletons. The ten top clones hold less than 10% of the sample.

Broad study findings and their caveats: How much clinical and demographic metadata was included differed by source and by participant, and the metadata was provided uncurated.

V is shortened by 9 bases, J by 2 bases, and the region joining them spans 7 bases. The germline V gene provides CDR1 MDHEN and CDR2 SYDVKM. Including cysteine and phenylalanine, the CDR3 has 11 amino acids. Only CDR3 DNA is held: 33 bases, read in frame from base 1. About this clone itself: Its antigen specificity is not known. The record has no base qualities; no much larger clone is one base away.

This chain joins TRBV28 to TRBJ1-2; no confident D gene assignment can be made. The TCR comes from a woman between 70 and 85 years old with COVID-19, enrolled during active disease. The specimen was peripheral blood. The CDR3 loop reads CASGPNYGYTF. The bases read TGTGCCAGTGGCCCCAACTATGGCTACACCTTC.